The rows below give T cell receptor beta chains drawn from one sample of a study of blood T cell repertoires in COVID-19. Here immunoSEQ multiplex PCR was the method, and the copy in TCRdb shows in-frame clones only, minus some. The data contain about 190,000 clones, 65% to 85% of them seen just once; the ten biggest clones take up approximately 3%. The specimen sequenced was PBMCs or T cells enriched from blood (not recorded which). Source of these receptors: a woman younger than 45 who had recovered from COVID-19. Both conserved end residues are part of each CDR3. D genes are given only for firm matches. The size entry is marked missing in some rows and otherwise reads once, few, many or a size class.

J gene	D gene	V gene	clone size	CDR3 protein	CDR3 DNA
TRBJ2-5	NA	TRBV7-2	NA	CASSLVFGETQYF	TGTGCCAGCAGCTTAGTATTCGGGGAGACCCAGTACTTC
TRBJ2-1	NA	TRBV7-2	few	CASSQASSYNEQFF	TGTGCCAGCTCTCAAGCGAGCTCCTACAATGAGCAGTTCTTC
TRBJ1-1	NA	TRBV5-1	NA	CASSLEAAGREAFF	TGCGCCAGCAGCTTGGAGGCGGCAGGGCGAGAAGCTTTCTTT
TRBJ1-4	NA	TRBV21-1	few	CASSKGGGPPIRSATNEKLFF	TGTGCCAGCAGCAAAGGAGGAGGACCCCCGATTCGATCTGCAACTAATGAAAAACTGTTTTTT
TRBJ1-5	NA	TRBV18	NA	CASSPLRENQPQHF	TGTGCCAGCTCACCACTTCGGGAGAATCAGCCCCAGCATTTT
TRBJ2-1	TRBD1	TRBV7-9	NA	CASIHPDRGGEQFF	TGTGCCAGCATCCACCCGGACAGGGGAGGTGAGCAGTTCTTC
TRBJ2-7	TRBD1	TRBV5-6	NA	CASSSGGRYEQYF	TGTGCCAGCAGCTCAGGGGGCCGCTACGAGCAGTACTTC
TRBJ1-1	NA	TRBV2	once	CASSGEMNTEAFF	TGTGCCAGCAGTGGCGAAATGAACACTGAAGCTTTCTTT
TRBJ1-1	NA	TRBV5-1	NA	CASSLDSYTEAFF	TGCGCCAGCAGCTTGGACAGTTACACTGAAGCTTTCTTT
TRBJ2-4	NA	TRBV6-5	NA	CASRLAGGNIQYF	TGTGCCAGCAGGCTTGCGGGTGGGAACATTCAGTACTTC
TRBJ2-4	NA	TRBV4-1	NA	CASSQGSATGSKNIQYF	TGCGCCAGCAGCCAAGGGTCCGCAACAGGGTCCAAAAACATTCAGTACTTC
TRBJ1-1	TRBD1	TRBV11-2	NA	CASSTQGATEAFF	TGTGCCAGCAGCACACAGGGGGCCACTGAAGCTTTCTTT
TRBJ1-1	TRBD1	TRBV18	NA	CASSPRGGRNTHDEAFF	TGTGCCAGCTCACCACGAGGGGGCAGGAATACTCATGATGAAGCTTTCTTT
TRBJ1-2	TRBD1	TRBV29-1	once	CSVSPTGGRGYTF	TGCAGCGTGTCCCCCACAGGGGGACGTGGCTACACCTTC
TRBJ1-2	TRBD1	TRBV2	NA	CASRLTGANYGYTF	TGTGCCAGCAGGTTGACAGGGGCTAACTATGGCTACACCTTC
TRBJ2-2	NA	TRBV5-8	NA	CASSLGRLPGTGELFF	TGTGCCAGCAGCTTGGGTAGGCTACCCGGGACCGGGGAGCTGTTTTTT
TRBJ1-4	TRBD1	TRBV5-1	NA	CASSPGQGPFNEKLFF	TGCGCCAGCAGCCCGGGACAGGGGCCCTTTAATGAAAAACTGTTTTTT
TRBJ2-3	NA	TRBV29-1	NA	CSAVVRRTDTQYF	TGCAGCGCTGTGGTCAGGCGCACAGATACGCAGTATTTT
TRBJ2-2	TRBD1	TRBV7-9	NA	CASSYTGVTGELFF	TGTGCCAGCAGCTACACAGGGGTTACCGGGGAGCTGTTTTTT
TRBJ2-1	NA	TRBV7-9	NA	CASSLDWDTQGHEQFF	TGTGCCAGCAGCTTAGATTGGGACACTCAAGGCCATGAGCAGTTCTTC
TRBJ1-2	NA	TRBV3-1/TRBV3-2	NA	CASSQSQTFNGYTF	TGTGCCAGCAGCCAGTCCCAGACTTTCAATGGCTACACCTTC
TRBJ1-4	TRBD1	TRBV18	NA	CASSLDRGVEKLFF	TGTGCCAGCTCACTCGACAGGGGGGTTGAAAAACTGTTTTTT
TRBJ2-1	NA	TRBV30	NA	CAWKRAVNEQFF	TGTGCCTGGAAGCGGGCCGTCAATGAGCAGTTCTTC
TRBJ1-1	TRBD1	TRBV9	once	CASSVGETGFEAFF	TGTGCCAGCAGCGTAGGAGAGACAGGGTTTGAAGCTTTCTTT
TRBJ1-1	NA	TRBV2	many	CASTGRWNTEAFF	TGTGCCAGCACAGGGCGCTGGAACACTGAAGCTTTCTTT
TRBJ1-3	NA	TRBV28	many	CASTSFGNTIYF	TGTGCCAGCACCTCTTTTGGAAACACCATATATTTT
TRBJ2-1	NA	TRBV6-1	NA	CASSENMGGPYNEQFF	TGTGCCAGCAGTGAAAATATGGGGGGGCCCTACAATGAGCAGTTCTTC
TRBJ2-7	TRBD2	TRBV6-5	NA	CASSPLAGGLYEQYF	TGTGCCAGCAGTCCCCTGGCGGGAGGGCTATACGAGCAGTACTTC
TRBJ1-1	NA	TRBV19	once	CASSNPEGGNTEAFF	TGTGCCAGTAGTAATCCGGAAGGGGGGAACACTGAAGCTTTCTTT
TRBJ1-5	NA	TRBV3-1/TRBV3-2	NA	CASSQVSGTNQPQHF	TGTGCCAGCAGCCAAGTATCTGGGACAAATCAGCCCCAGCATTTT
TRBJ2-7	NA	TRBV7-6	NA	CASSLALSYEQYF	TGTGCCAGCAGCTTAGCTCTCTCCTACGAGCAGTACTTC
TRBJ2-1	TRBD2	TRBV3-1/TRBV3-2	NA	CASSQATSGGVNEQFF	TGTGCCAGCAGCCAAGCGACTAGCGGGGGGGTCAATGAGCAGTTCTTC
TRBJ1-4	NA	TRBV5-1	NA	CASSQEKLFF	TGCGCCAGCAGTCAGGAAAAACTGTTTTTT
TRBJ1-2	TRBD1	TRBV29-1	NA	CSVEGSDRVTYGYTF	TGCAGCGTTGAAGGGTCGGACAGGGTAACCTATGGCTACACCTTC
TRBJ2-2	NA	TRBV6-4	few	CASSDAETGELFF	TGTGCCAGCAGTGACGCGGAGACCGGGGAGCTGTTTTTT
TRBJ2-3	TRBD2	TRBV11-1	NA	CASSFRLAAEVDTQYF	TGTGCCAGCAGCTTCCGACTAGCGGCCGAAGTTGATACGCAGTATTTT
TRBJ1-1	TRBD1	TRBV28	once	CASSAGTANTEAFF	TGTGCCAGCAGCGCCGGGACAGCGAACACTGAAGCTTTCTTT
TRBJ1-1	NA	TRBV10-1	NA	CASSGGTGRVTEAFF	TGCGCCAGCAGTGGGGGAACAGGGAGGGTCACTGAAGCTTTCTTT
TRBJ2-7	NA	TRBV7-9	NA	CASSLEVLATSIYEQYF	TGTGCCAGCAGCTTAGAGGTCCTAGCGACATCGATCTACGAGCAGTACTTC
TRBJ1-1	NA	TRBV29-1	NA	CSGRGGAATEAFF	TGCAGCGGGAGGGGAGGGGCGGCCACTGAAGCTTTCTTT
TRBJ1-5	TRBD1	TRBV6-6	NA	CASSPQGYSNQPQHF	TGTGCCAGCAGCCCACAGGGGTATAGCAATCAGCCCCAGCATTTT